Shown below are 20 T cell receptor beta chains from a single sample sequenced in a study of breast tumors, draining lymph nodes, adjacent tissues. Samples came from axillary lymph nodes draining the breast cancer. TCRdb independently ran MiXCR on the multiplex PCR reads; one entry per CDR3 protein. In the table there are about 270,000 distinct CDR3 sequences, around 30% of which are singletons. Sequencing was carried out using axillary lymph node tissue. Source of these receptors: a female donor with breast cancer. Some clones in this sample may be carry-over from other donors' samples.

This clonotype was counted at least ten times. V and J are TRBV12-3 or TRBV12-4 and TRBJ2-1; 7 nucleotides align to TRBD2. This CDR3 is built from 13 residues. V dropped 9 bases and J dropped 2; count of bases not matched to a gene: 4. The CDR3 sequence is CASKAGPYNEQFF. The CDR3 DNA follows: TGTGCCAGTAAAGCGGGACCCTACAATGAGCAGTTCTTC.

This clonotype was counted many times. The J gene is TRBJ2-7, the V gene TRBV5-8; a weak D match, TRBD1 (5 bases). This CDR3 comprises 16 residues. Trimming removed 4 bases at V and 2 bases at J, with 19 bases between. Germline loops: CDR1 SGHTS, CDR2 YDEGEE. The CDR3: CASSPGPGTGTYEQYF. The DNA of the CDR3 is TGTGCCAGCAGCCCTGGCCCTGGAACAGGAACCTACGAGCAGTACTTC.

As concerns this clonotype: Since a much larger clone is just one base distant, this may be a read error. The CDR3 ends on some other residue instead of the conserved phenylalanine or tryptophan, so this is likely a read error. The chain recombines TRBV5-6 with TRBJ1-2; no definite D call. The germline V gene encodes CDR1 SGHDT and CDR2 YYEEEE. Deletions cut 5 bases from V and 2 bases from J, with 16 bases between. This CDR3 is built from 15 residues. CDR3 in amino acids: CASRDGSGKNYGYTI. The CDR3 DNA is TGTGCCAGCAGGGACGGGAGTGGAAAAAACTATGGCTACACCATC.

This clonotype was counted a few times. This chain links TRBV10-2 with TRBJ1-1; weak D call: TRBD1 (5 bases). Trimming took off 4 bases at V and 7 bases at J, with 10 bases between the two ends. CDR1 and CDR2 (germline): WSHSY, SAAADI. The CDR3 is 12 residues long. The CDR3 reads CASSGLRGEAFF. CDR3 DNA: TGCGCCAGCAGTGGATTAAGGGGTGAAGCTTTCTTT.

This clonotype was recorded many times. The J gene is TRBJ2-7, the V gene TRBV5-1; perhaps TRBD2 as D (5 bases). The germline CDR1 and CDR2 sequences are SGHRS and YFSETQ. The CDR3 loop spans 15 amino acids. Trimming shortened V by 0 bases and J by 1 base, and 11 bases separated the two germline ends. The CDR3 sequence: CASSLASGQSYEQYF. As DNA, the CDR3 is TGCGCCAGCAGCTTGGCGAGCGGTCAATCCTACGAGCAGTACTTC.

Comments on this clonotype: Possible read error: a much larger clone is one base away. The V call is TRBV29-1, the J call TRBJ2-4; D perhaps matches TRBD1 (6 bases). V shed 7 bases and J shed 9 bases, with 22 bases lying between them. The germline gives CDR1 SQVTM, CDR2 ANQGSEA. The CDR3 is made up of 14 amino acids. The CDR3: CSGRTGSGESIQYF. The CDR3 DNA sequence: TGCAGCGGAAGAACAGGGTCCGGTGAAAGCATTCAGTACTTC.

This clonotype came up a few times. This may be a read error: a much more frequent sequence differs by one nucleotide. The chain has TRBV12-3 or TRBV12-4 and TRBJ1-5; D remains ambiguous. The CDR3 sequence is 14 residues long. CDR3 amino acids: CASSLKGLFQPRHF. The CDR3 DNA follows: TGTGCCAGCAGTTTAAAGGGTCTGTTTCAGCCCCGGCATTTT.

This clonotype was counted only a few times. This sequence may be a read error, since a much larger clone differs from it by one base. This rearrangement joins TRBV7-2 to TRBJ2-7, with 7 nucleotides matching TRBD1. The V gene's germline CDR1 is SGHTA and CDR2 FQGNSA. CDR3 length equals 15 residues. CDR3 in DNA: TGTGCCAGCAGCTTCATGGCAGGACAGGCCTACGAGCAGCACTTC. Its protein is CASSFMAGQAYEQHF.

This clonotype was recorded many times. CDR3 coding DNA: TGTGCCTGGAGCTATACAGGGGGCTACGAGCAGTACTTC. Translated: CAWSYTGGYEQYF. The chain uses TRBV30 and TRBJ2-7; 8 bases are a match to TRBD1. CDR1 and CDR2 from the germline V gene are GTSNPN and SVGIG (reference sequence). Trimming took 3 bases from V and 3 from J; bases not matched to a gene: 4. The CDR3 has 13 residues.

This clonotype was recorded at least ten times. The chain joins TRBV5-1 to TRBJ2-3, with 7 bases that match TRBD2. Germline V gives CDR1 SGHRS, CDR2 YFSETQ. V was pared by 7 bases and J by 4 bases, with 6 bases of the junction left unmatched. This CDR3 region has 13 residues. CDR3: CASGREGADTQYF. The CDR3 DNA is TGCGCCAGCGGGAGGGAGGGTGCAGATACGCAGTATTTT. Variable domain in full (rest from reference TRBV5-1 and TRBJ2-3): KAGVTQTPRYLIKTRGQQVTLSCSPISGHRSVSWYQQTPGQGLQFLFEYFSETQRNKGNFPGRFSGRQFSNSRSEMNVSTLELGDSALYLCASGREGADTQYFGPGTRLTVL.

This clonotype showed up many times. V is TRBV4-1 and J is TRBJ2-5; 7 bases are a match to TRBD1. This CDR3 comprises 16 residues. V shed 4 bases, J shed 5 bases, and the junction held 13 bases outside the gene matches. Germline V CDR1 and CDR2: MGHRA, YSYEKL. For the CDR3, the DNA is TGCGCCAGCAGCCCCATGGCTTCCGGGACAGTGGAGACCCAGTACTTC. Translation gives CASSPMASGTVETQYF.

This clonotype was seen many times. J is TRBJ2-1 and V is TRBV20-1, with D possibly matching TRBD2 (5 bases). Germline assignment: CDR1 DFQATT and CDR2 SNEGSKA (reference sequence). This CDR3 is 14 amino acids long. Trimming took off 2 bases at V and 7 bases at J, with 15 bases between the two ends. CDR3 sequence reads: CSARLAPPLNEQFF. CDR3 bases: TGCAGTGCTAGACTAGCACCCCCCTTGAATGAGCAGTTCTTC.

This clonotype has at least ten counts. The CDR3 protein is CASASGAPDTQYF. The CDR3 DNA sequence: TGTGCCAGCGCTAGCGGGGCTCCAGATACGCAGTATTTT. This chain links TRBV11-2 with TRBJ2-3; 9 bases match TRBD2. Losses at the gene ends were 8 bases for V and 4 bases for J; bases not matched to a gene: 4. Germline values: CDR1 SGHAT, CDR2 FQNNGV. CDR3 length: 13 residues.

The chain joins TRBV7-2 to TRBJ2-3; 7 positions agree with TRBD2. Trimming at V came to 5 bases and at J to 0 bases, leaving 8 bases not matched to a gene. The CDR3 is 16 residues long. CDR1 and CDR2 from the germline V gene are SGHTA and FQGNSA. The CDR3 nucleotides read TGTGCCAGCAGCCCAGATGGCGGGAGAAGCACAGATACGCAGTATTTT. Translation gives CASSPDGGRSTDTQYF.

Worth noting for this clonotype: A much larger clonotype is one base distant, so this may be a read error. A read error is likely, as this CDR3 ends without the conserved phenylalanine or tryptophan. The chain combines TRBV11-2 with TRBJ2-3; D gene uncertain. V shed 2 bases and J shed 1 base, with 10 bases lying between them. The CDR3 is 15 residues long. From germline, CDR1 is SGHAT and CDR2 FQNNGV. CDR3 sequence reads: CASSLIGGRTDTQYL. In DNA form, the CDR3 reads TGTGCCAGCAGCTTAATTGGCGGCCGCACAGATACGCAGTATCTT.

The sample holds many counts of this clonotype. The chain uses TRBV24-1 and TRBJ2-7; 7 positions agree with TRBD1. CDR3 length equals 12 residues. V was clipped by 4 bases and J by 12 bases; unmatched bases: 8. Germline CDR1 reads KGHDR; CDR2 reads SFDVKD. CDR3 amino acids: CATSDPGQELYF. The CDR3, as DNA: TGTGCCACCAGTGACCCAGGACAGGAACTGTACTTC.

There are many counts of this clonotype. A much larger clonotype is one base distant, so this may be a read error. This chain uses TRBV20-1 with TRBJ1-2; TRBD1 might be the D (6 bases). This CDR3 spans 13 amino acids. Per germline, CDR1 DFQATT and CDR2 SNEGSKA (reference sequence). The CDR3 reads CSASTGGAYAYTF. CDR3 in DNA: TGCAGTGCTAGTACGGGGGGCGCGTATGCCTACACCTTC.

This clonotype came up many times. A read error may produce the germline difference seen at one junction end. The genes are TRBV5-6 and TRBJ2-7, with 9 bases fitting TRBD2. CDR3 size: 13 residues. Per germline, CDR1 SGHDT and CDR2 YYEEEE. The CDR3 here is CASRTEGAGGVSF. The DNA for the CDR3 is TGTGCCAGCAGGACCGAGGGAGCGGGAGGAGTTAGCTTC.

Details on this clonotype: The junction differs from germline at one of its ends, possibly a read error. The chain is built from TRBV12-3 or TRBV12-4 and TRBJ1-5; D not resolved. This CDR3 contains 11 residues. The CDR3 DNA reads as TGTGCTAGTGGTTCCAATCGGCCCCAGCATTTT. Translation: CASGSNRPQHF.

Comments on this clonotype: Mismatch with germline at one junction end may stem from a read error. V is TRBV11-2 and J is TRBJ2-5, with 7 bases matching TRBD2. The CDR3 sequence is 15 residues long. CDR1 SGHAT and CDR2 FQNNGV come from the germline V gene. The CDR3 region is CANSLDRGVGETQYF. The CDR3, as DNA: TGTGCCAACAGCCTAGATCGGGGGGTCGGGGAGACCCAGTACTTC.